This T cell receptor beta chain was sequenced for a study of T cell responses to AZD1222 COVID-19 vaccine. The overall study: Doses given second, at about 4 or about 12 weeks, were pooled.

The CDR3 totals 13 residues. Germline loops: CDR1 MGHRA, CDR2 YSYEKL. The ends were cut back, 1 base at V and 10 bases at J, with 13 bases in the middle. Some clones are missing from TCRdb's copy, which holds only in-frame ones; the method was immunoSEQ multiplex PCR. The sample lists roughly 200,000 clones; 88% were seen once. Findings and caveats of the study: Only a handful of AZD1222 recipients were seropositive at baseline. Unmutated variant regions are reportedly the target of nearly half of TCRs that are spike-specific. Most donors were white British, females outnumbered males, and clonal diversity was possibly underestimated.

Concerning this clone itself: Its antigen is as yet unknown.

The sequencing here drew on peripheral blood, taken on day 0 of AZD1222 vaccination. The origin of this receptor is an adult in good health. V usage is TRBV4-1 and J usage is TRBJ1-1, with a tentative D call TRBD1 (6 bases). This CDR3 reads CASSQVAAGVAFF. CDR3 coding DNA: TGCGCCAGCAGCCAAGTCGCCGCAGGGGTAGCTTTCTTT.